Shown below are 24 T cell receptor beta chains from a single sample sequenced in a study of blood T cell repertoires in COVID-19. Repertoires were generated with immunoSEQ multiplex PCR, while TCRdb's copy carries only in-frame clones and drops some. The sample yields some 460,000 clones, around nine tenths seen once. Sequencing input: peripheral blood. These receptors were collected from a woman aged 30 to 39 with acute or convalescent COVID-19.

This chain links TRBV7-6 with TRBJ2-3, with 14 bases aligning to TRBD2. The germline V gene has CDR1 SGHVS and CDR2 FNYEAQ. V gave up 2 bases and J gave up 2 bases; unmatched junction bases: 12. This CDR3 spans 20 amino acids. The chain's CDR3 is CASSLMTSGGAYENTDTQYF. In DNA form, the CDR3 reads TGTGCCAGCAGCTTAATGACTAGCGGGGGGGCCTATGAAAACACAGATACGCAGTATTTT.

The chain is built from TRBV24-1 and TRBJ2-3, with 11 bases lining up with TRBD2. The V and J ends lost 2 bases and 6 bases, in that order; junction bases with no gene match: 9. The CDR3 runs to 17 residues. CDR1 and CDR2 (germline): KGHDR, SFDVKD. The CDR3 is CATSDYSSGGAGDTQYF. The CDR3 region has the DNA TGTGCCACCAGTGATTACAGTAGCGGGGGGGCAGGTGATACGCAGTATTTT.

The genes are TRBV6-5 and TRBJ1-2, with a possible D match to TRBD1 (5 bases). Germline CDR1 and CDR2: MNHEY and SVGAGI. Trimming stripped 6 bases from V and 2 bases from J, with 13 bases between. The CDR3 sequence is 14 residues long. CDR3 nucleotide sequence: TGTGCCAGCAGCTTTAGCGGGGCAAACTATGGCTACACCTTC. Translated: CASSFSGANYGYTF.

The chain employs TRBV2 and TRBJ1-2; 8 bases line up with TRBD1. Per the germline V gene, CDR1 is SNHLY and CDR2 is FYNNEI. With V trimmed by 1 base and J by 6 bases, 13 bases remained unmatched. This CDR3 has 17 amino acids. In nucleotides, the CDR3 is TGTGCCAGCAGTGAAGAAGTTTCAGGGGGCCGGTTGGATGGCTACACCTTC. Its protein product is CASSEEVSGGRLDGYTF.

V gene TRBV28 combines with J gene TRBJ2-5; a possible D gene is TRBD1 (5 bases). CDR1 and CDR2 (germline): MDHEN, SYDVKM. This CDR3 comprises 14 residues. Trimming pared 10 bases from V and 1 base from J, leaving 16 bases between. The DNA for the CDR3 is TGTGCCACCGTTAAGTGGGGCTCCCAAGAGACCCAGTACTTC. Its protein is CATVKWGSQETQYF. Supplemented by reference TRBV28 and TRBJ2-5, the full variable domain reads DVKVTQSSRYLVKRTGEKVFLECVQDMDHENMFWYRQDPGLGLRLIYFSYDVKMKEKGDIPEGYSVSREKKERFSLILESASTNQTSMYLCATVKWGSQETQYFGPGTRLLVL.

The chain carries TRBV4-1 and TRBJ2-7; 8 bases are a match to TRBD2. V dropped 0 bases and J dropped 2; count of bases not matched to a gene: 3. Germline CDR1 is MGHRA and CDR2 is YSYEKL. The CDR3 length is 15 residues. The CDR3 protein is CASSQEFGGAYEQYF. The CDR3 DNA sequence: TGCGCCAGCAGCCAAGAGTTCGGGGGGGCCTACGAGCAGTACTTC.

The CDR3 DNA is TGTGCCAGTCGTAAACAGGGTCCACTTGGTGGAAACACCATATATTTT. Protein product: CASRKQGPLGGNTIYF. The genes are TRBV7-7 and TRBJ1-3; perhaps TRBD1 as D (6 bases). Trimming removed 9 bases at V and 3 bases at J, with 21 bases between. Germline V gives CDR1 SSHAT, CDR2 FNYEAQ (reference sequence). This CDR3 contains 16 residues.

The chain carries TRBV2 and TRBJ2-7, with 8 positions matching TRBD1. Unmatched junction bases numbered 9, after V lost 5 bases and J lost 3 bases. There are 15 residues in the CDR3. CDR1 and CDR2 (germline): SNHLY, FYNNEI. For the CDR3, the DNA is TGTGCCAGCAGTAAGGGGCAGGGGGCTTTCTACGAGCAGTACTTC. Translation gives CASSKGQGAFYEQYF. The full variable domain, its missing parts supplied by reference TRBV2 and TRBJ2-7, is EPEVTQTPSHQVTQMGQEVILRCVPISNHLYFYWYRQILGQKVEFLVSFYNNEISEKSEIFDDQFSVERPDGSNFTLKIRSTKLEDSAMYFCASSKGQGAFYEQYFGPGTRLTVT.

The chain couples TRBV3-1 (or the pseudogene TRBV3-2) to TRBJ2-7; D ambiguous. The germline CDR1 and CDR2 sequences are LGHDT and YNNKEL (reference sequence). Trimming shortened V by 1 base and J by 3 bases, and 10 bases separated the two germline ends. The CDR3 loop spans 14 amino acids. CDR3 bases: TGTGCCAGCAGCCAAGCTACAGAAGTCTACGAGCAGTACTTC. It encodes CASSQATEVYEQYF.

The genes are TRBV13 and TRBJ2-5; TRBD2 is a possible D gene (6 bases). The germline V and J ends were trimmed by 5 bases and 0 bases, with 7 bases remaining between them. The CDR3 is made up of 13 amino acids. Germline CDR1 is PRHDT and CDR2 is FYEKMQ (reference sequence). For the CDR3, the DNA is TGTGCCAGCAGCGGGGGGTACCAAGAGACCCAGTACTTC. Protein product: CASSGGYQETQYF.

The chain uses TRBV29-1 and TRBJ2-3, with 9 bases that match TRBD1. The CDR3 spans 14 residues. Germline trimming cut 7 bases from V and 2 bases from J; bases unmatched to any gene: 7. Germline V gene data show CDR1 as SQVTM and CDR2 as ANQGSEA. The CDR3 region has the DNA TGCAGCGGGCTACAGGGGGCGGACACAGATACGCAGTATTTT. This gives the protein CSGLQGADTDTQYF.

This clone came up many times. CDR3 sequence: CASSRIRTGTERTNEKLFF. The DNA of the CDR3 is TGTGCCAGCTCACGTATTCGGACAGGGACTGAAAGGACTAATGAAAAACTGTTTTTT. The rearrangement links TRBV18 to TRBJ1-4, with 8 bases fitting TRBD1. CDR1 and CDR2 (germline): KGHSH, LQKENI. The CDR3 length is 19 residues. Unmatched junction bases numbered 15, after V lost 4 bases and J lost 2 bases.

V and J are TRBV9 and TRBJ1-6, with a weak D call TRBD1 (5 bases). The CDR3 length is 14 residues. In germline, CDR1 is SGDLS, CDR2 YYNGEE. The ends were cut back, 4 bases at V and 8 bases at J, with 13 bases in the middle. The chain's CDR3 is CASSFSREDSPLHF. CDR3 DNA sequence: TGTGCCAGCAGCTTTTCCAGGGAGGATTCACCCCTCCACTTT.

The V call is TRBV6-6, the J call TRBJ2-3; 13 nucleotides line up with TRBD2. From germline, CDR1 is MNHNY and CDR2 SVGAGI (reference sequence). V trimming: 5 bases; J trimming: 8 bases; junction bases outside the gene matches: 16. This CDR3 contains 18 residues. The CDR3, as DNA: TGTGCCAGCAGTCGTCCTCCGGGACTAGCGGGGCGGGGCGCTACGCAGTATTTT. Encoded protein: CASSRPPGLAGRGATQYF.

Here the CDR3 DNA reads TGTGCCACCAGCAGAGATGGGACTAGCAAAGAGACCCAGTACTTC. Its translation: CATSRDGTSKETQYF. The chain uses TRBV15 and TRBJ2-5; 9 nucleotides line up with TRBD2. Germline V gene sequence: CDR1 LNHNV, CDR2 YYDKDF (reference sequence). CDR3 length equals 15 residues. V lost 0 bases and J lost 3; bases outside the gene matches: 2.

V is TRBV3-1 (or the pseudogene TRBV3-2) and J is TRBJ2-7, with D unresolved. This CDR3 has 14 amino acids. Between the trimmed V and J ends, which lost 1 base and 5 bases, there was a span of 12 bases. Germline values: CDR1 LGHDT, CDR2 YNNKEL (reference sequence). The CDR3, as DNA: TGTGCCAGCAGCCAAGGGCCCGAACCGAACGAGCAGTACTTC. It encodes CASSQGPEPNEQYF.

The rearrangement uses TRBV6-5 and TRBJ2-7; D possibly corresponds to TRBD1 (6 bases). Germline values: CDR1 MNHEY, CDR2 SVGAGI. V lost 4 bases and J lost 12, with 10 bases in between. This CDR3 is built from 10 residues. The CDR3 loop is CASSLGTRYF. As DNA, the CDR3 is TGTGCCAGCAGTTTAGGGACAAGGTACTTC.

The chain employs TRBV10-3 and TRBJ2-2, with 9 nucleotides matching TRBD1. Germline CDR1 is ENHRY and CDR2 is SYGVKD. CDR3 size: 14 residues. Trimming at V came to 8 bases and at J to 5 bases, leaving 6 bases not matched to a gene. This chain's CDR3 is CAIEDRGRTGELFF. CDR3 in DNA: TGTGCCATCGAGGACAGGGGACGGACCGGGGAGCTGTTTTTT.

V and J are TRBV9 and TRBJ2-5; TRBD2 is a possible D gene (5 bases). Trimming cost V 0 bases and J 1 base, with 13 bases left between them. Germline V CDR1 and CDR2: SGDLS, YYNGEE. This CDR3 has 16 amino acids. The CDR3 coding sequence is TGTGCCAGCAGCGTAGCCGCGAGCGGAAGCCAAGAGACCCAGTACTTC. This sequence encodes CASSVAASGSQETQYF.

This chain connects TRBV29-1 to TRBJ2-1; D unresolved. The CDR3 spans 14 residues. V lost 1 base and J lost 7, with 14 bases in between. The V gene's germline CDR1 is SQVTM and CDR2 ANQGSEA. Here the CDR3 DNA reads TGCAGCGTTGAAGTTGGGCAGGCCTGGAATGAGCAGTTCTTC. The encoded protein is CSVEVGQAWNEQFF.

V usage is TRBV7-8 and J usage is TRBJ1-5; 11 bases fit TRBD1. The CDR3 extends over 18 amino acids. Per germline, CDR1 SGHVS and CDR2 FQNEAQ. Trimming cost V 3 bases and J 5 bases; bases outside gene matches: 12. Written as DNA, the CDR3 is TGTGCCAGCAGCTTTGAAGGCACCGGGACAGGGGGTGATCAGCCCCAGCATTTT. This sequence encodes CASSFEGTGTGGDQPQHF.

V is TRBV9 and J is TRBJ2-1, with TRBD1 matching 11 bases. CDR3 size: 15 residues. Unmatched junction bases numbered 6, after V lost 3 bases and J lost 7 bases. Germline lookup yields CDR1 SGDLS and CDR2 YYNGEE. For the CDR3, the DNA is TGTGCCAGCAGCGCTCCTGGACAGGGGGCTAATGAGCAGTTCTTC. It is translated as CASSAPGQGANEQFF. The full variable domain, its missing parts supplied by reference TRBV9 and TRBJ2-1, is DSGVTQTPKHLITATGQRVTLRCSPRSGDLSVYWYQQSLDQGLQFLIQYYNGEERAKGNILERFSAQQFPDLHSELNLSSLELGDSALYFCASSAPGQGANEQFFGPGTRLTVL.

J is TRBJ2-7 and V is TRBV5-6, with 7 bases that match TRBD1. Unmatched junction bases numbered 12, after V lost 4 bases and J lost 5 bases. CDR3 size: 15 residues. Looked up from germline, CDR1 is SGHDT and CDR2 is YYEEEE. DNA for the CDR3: TGTGCCAGCAGCCTGGTATCAGGGGGTATGAACGAGCAGTACTTC. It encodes CASSLVSGGMNEQYF.

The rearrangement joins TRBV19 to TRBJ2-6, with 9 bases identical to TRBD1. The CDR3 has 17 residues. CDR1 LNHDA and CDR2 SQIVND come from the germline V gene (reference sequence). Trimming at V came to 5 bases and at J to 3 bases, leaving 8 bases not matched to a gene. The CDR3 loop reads CASSGGRDRVGANVLTF. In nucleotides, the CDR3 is TGTGCCAGTAGTGGGGGCCGGGACAGGGTTGGGGCCAACGTCCTGACTTTC.